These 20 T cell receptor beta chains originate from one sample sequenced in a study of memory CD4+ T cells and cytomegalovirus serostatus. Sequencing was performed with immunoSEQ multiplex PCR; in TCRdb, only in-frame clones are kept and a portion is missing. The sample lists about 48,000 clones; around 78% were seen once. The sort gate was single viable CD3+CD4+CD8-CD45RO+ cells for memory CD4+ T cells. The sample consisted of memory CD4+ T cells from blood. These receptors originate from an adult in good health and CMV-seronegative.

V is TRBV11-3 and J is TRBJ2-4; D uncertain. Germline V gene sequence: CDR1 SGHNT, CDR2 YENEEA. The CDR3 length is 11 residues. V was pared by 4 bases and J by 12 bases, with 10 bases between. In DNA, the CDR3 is TGTGCCAGCAGCTCCGGTACGGATCAGTACTTC. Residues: CASSSGTDQYF.

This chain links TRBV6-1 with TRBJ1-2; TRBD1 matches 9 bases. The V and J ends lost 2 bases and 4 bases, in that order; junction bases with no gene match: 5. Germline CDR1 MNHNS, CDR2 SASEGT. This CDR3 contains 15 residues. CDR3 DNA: TGTGCCAGCAGTGAAAGCACAGGGGGCCCCTATGGCTACACCTTC. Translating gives CASSESTGGPYGYTF.

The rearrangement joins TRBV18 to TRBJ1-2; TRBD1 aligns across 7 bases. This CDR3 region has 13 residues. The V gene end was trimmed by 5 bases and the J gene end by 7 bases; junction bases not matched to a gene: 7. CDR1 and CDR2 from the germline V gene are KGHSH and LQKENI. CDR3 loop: CASSEKGGGGYTF. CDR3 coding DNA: TGTGCCAGCTCAGAAAAAGGGGGCGGTGGCTACACCTTC. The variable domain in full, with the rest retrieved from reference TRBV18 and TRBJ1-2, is NAGVMQNPRHLVRRRGQEARLRCSPMKGHSHVYWYRQLPEEGLKFMVYLQKENIIDESGMPKERFSAEFPKEGPSILRIQQVVRGDSAAYFCASSEKGGGGYTFGSGTRLTVV.

CDR3 in DNA: TGTGCCAGCAGCTTACGGACTAGCGGGGGAGGCGAGACCCAGTACTTC. This sequence encodes CASSLRTSGGGETQYF. The chain uses TRBV5-4 and TRBJ2-5; TRBD2 matches at 13 bases. V was pared by 2 bases and J by 5 bases, with 6 bases of the junction left unmatched. Germline V gene sequence: CDR1 SGHNT, CDR2 YYREEE (reference sequence). The CDR3 contains 16 residues.

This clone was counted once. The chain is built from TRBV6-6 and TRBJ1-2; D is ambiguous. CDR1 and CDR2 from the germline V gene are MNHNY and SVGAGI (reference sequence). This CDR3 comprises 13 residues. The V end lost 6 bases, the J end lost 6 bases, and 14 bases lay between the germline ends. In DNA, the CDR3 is TGTGCCAGCAGATTCGACCCCGGAAATGGCTACACCTTC. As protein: CASRFDPGNGYTF.

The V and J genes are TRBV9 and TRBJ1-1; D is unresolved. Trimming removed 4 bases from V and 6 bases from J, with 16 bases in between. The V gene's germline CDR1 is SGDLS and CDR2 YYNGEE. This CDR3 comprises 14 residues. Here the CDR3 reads CASSPGPARAEAFF. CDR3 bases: TGTGCCAGCAGCCCTGGGCCTGCGCGGGCTGAAGCTTTCTTT.

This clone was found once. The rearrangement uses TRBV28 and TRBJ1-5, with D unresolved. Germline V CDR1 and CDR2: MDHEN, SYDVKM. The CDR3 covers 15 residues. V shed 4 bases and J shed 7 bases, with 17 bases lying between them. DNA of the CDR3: TGTGCCAGCAGTTCACCCGGGGAGGGAGAACAGCCCCAGCATTTT. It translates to CASSSPGEGEQPQHF.

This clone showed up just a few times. For the CDR3, the DNA is TGTGCCAGCAGCAGACAACAGGGGAACACTGAAGCTTTCTTT. Protein product: CASSRQQGNTEAFF. V usage is TRBV9 and J usage is TRBJ1-1, with D tentatively TRBD1 (6 bases). Trimming stripped 4 bases from V and 1 base from J, with 11 bases between. The CDR3 contains 14 residues. Germline assignment: CDR1 SGDLS and CDR2 YYNGEE.

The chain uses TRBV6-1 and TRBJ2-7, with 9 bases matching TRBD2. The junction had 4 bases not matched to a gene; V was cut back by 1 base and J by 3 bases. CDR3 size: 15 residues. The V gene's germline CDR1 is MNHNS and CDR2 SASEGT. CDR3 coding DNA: TGTGCCAGCAGTGAAGGTAGCGGGGGATTCTACGAGCAGTACTTC. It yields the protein CASSEGSGGFYEQYF.

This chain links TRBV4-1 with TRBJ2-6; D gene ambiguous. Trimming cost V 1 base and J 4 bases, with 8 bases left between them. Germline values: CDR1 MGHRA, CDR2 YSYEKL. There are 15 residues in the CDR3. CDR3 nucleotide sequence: TGCGCCAGCAGCCAAGCTGTCTGGGGGGCCAACGTCCTGACTTTC. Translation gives CASSQAVWGANVLTF.

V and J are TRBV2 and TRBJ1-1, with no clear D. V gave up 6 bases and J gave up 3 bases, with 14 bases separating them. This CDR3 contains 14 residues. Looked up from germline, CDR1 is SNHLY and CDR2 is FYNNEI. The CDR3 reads CASSTRSRDTEAFF. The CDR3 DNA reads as TGTGCCAGCAGCACTCGGAGTAGGGACACTGAAGCTTTCTTT.

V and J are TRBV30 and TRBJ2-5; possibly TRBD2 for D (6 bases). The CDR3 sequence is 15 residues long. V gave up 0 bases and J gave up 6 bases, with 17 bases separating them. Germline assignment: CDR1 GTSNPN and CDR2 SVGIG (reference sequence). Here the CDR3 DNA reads TGTGCCTGGAGTGTAGGCGGGAACGGCTTACAGACCCAGTACTTC. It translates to CAWSVGGNGLQTQYF. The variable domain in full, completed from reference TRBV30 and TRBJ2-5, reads SQTIHQWPATLVQPVGSPLSLECTVEGTSNPNLYWYRQAAGRGLQLLFYSVGIGQISSEVPQNLSASRPQDRQFILSSKKLLLSDSGFYLCAWSVGGNGLQTQYFGPGTRLLVL.

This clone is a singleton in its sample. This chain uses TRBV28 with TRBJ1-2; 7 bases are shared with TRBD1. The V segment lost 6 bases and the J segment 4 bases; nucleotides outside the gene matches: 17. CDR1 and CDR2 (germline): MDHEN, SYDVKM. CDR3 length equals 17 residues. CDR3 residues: CASSPSDRHQISYGYTF. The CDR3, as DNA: TGTGCCAGCAGCCCCTCGGACAGGCACCAGATTAGCTATGGCTACACCTTC.

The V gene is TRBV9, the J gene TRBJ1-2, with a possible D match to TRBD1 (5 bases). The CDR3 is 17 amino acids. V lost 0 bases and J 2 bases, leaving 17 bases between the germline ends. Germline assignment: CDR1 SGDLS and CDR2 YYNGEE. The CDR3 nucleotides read TGTGCCAGCAGCGTAGACCGCCGGGACGGACCCAACTATGGCTACACCTTC. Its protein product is CASSVDRRDGPNYGYTF.

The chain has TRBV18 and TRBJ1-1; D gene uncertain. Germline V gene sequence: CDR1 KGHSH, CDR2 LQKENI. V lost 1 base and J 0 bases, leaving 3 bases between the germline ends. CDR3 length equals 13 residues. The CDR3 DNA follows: TGTGCCAGCTCACCACTAGTGAACACTGAAGCTTTCTTT. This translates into CASSPLVNTEAFF.

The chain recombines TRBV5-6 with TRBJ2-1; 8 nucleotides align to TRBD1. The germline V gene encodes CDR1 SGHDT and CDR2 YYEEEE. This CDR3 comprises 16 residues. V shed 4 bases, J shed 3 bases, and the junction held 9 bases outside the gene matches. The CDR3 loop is CASSTGQGGGYNEQFF. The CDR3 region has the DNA TGTGCCAGCAGCACCGGACAGGGTGGTGGCTACAATGAGCAGTTCTTC.

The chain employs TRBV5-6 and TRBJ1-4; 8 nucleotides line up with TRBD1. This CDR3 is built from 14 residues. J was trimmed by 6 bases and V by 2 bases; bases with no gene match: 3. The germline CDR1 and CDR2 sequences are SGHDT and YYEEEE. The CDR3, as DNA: TGTGCCAGCAGCTTCCAGGGGGCGGATGAAAAACTGTTTTTT. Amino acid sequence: CASSFQGADEKLFF.

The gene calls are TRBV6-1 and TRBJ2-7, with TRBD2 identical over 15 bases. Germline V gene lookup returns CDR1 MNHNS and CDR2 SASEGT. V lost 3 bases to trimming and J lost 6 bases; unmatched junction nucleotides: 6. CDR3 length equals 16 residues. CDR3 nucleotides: TGTGCCAGCAGTGACGGACTAGCGGGGGGGCAGGGCGAGCAGTACTTC. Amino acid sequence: CASSDGLAGGQGEQYF.

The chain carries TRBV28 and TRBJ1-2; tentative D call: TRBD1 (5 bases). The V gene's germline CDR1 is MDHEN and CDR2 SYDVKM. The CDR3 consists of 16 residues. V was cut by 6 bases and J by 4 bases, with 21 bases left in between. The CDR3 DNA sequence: TGTGCCAGCAGCCGAAGCGGAGGTGGGGGACCCTATGGCTACACCTTC. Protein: CASSRSGGGGPYGYTF.

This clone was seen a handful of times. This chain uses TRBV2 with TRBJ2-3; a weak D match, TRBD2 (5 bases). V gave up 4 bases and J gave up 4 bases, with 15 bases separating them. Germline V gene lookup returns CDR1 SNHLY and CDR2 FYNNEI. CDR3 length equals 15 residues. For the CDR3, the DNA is TGTGCCAGCAGTGGAGGGCGGGCAAGAGCAGATACGCAGTATTTT. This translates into CASSGGRARADTQYF.